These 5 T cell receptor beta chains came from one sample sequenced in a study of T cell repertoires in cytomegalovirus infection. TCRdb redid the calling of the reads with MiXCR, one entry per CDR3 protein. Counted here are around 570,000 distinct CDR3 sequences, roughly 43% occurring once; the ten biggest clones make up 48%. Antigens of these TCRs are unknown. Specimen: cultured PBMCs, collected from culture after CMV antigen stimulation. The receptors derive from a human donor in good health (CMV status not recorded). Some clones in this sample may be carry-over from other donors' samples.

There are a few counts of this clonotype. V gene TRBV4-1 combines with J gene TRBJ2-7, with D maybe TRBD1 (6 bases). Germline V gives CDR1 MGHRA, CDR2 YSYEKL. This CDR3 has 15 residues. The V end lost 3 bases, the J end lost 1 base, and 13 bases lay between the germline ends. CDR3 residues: CASSQIPTGSYEQYF. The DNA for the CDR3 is TGCGCCAGCAGCCAGATCCCGACAGGATCCTACGAGCAGTACTTC.

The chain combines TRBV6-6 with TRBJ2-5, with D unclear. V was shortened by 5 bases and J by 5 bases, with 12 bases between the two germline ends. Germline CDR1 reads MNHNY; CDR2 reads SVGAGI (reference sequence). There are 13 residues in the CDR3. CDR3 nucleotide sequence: TGTGCCAGCAGTCCGGACCCGGCGGAGACCCAGTACTTC. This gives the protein CASSPDPAETQYF.

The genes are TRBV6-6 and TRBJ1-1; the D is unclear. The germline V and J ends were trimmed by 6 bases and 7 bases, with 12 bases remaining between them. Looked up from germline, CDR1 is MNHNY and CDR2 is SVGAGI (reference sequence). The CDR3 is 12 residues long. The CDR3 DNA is TGTGCCAGCAGCCTCTGGGAGGGTGAAGCTTTCTTT. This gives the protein CASSLWEGEAFF.

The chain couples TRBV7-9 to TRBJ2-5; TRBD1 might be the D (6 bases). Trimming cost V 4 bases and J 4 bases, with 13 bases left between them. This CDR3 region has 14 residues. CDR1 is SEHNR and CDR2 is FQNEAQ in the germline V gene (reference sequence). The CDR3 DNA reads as TGTGCCAGCAGCTACCGGGACAACGCAGAGACCCAGTACTTC. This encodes CASSYRDNAETQYF. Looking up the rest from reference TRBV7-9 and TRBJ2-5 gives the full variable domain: DTGVSQNPRHKITKRGQNVTFRCDPISEHNRLYWYRQTLGQGPEFLTYFQNEAQLEKSRLLSDRFSAERPKGSFSTLEIQRTEQGDSAMYLCASSYRDNAETQYFGPGTRLLVL.

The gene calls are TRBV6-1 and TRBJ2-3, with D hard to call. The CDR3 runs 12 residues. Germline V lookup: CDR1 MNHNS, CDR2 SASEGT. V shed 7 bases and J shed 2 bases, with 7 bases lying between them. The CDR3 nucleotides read TGTGCCAGCATGGTGTTCACAGATACGCAGTATTTT. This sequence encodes CASMVFTDTQYF.